Presented here are 15 T cell receptor beta chains from one specimen sequenced in a study of blood T cells in healthy people across ages. Sample-barcoded 5' priming and a J-beta primer mix drove a second PCR of about 6 to 12 cycles. TCRdb redid the calling of the 5' RACE reads with MiXCR, one entry per CDR3 protein. Here the sample spans approximately 850,000 distinct CDR3 sequences, 58% being singletons. The sequenced sample consisted of blood. Source of these receptors: a man aged 25 to 40 in good health.

The CDR3 loop reads CAWSVLGRRNTEAFF. The CDR3 DNA reads as TGTGCCTGGAGTGTACTTGGGAGAAGGAACACTGAAGCTTTCTTT. The V call is TRBV30, the J call TRBJ1-1; D uncertain. This CDR3 is built from 15 residues. The germline V and J ends were trimmed by 0 bases and 1 base, with 12 bases remaining between them. Germline assignment: CDR1 GTSNPN and CDR2 SVGIG (reference sequence).

This chain joins TRBV15 and TRBJ2-5; 9 nucleotides line up with TRBD1. Germline CDR1 and CDR2: LNHNV and YYDKDF (reference sequence). The CDR3 spans 16 residues. The V segment lost 7 bases and the J segment 5 bases; nucleotides outside the gene matches: 14. CDR3 sequence: CATNKPGQGERETQYF. The CDR3 nucleotides are TGTGCCACCAACAAACCGGGACAGGGTGAACGGGAGACCCAGTACTTC. Using reference TRBV15 and TRBJ2-5 for the parts outside the CDR3, the full variable domain is DAMVIQNPRYQVTQFGKPVTLSCSQTLNHNVMYWYQQKSSQAPKLLFHYYDKDFNNEADTPDNFQSRRPNTSFCFLDIRSPGLGDTAMYLCATNKPGQGERETQYFGPGTRLLVL.

The gene calls are TRBV4-2 and TRBJ2-5; 7 nucleotides match TRBD1. Germline trimming cut 4 bases from V and 5 bases from J; bases unmatched to any gene: 10. The CDR3 has 15 residues. Looked up from germline, CDR1 is LGHNA and CDR2 is YNFKEQ. DNA of the CDR3: TGTGCCAGCAGCCTTCGGGACAGCCCTTGGGAGACCCAGTACTTC. Amino acids: CASSLRDSPWETQYF.

This clonotype was observed a single time. The CDR3: CASSLFQGYEQYF. The CDR3 DNA sequence: TGTGCCAGCAGTTTATTTCAGGGGTATGAGCAGTACTTC. V gene TRBV28 combines with J gene TRBJ2-7; a weak D match, TRBD1 (6 bases). Germline CDR1 is MDHEN and CDR2 is SYDVKM. Trimming stripped 1 base from V and 7 bases from J, with 11 bases between. The CDR3 runs 13 residues. The full variable domain, with the rest looked up from reference TRBV28 and TRBJ2-7, is DVKVTQSSRYLVKRTGEKVFLECVQDMDHENMFWYRQDPGLGLRLIYFSYDVKMKEKGDIPEGYSVSREKKERFSLILESASTNQTSMYLCASSLFQGYEQYFGPGTRLTVT.

This clonotype turned up a few times. The chain joins TRBV7-2 to TRBJ2-1, with 8 bases lining up with TRBD2. Germline trimming cut 5 bases from V and 3 bases from J; bases unmatched to any gene: 9. The CDR3 spans 16 residues. The germline CDR1 and CDR2 sequences are SGHTA and FQGNSA. CDR3 DNA: TGTGCCAGCAGCGCCTCGGGAGGGGCGGGCTACAATGAGCAGTTCTTC. Its translation is CASSASGGAGYNEQFF. Variable domain in full (rest from reference TRBV7-2 and TRBJ2-1): GAGVSQSPSNKVTEKGKDVELRCDPISGHTALYWYRQSLGQGLEFLIYFQGNSAPDKSGLPSDRFSAERTGGSVSTLTIQRTQQEDSAVYLCASSASGGAGYNEQFFGPGTRLTVL.

In this sample, this clonotype turned up once. The chain is built from TRBV29-1 and TRBJ1-1; TRBD1 agrees at 8 bases. In germline, CDR1 is SQVTM, CDR2 ANQGSEA. The length of the CDR3 is 14 residues. Losses at the gene ends were 5 bases for V and 5 bases for J; bases not matched to a gene: 10. The CDR3 region has the DNA TGCAGCGTTAATACCCGGGACAGGTCAACTGAAGCTTTCTTT. Its translation is CSVNTRDRSTEAFF.

This clonotype was recorded only once. The V call is TRBV4-2, the J call TRBJ2-1, with TRBD2 matching 9 bases. The DNA end is more similar to TRBJ2-7, so the J call may be wrong. Germline CDR1 LGHNA, CDR2 YNFKEQ. This CDR3 is 17 amino acids long. This CDR3 is CASSHPKGLAGYNEQYF. CDR3 in DNA: TGTGCCAGCAGCCACCCGAAGGGACTAGCAGGGTACAATGAGCAGTACTTC.

The rearrangement links TRBV7-6 to TRBJ2-1, with 10 positions matching TRBD1. V gave up 5 bases and J gave up 5 bases; unmatched junction bases: 6. The CDR3 totals 15 residues. The germline V gene has CDR1 SGHVS and CDR2 FNYEAQ. The CDR3 DNA is TGTGCCAGCAGCGTCGGACAGGGGGGACACAATGAGCAGTTCTTC. Translated: CASSVGQGGHNEQFF.

The V call is TRBV24-1, the J call TRBJ2-7; perhaps D is TRBD1 or TRBD2 (6 bases each). Trimming cost V 1 base and J 2 bases, with 20 bases left between them. CDR1 is KGHDR, CDR2 SFDVKD, per germline. This CDR3 spans 18 amino acids. CDR3 amino acids: CATSDFKRGRPRTYEQYF. The CDR3 nucleotides read TGTGCCACCAGTGATTTTAAAAGGGGGAGGCCACGAACCTACGAGCAGTACTTC.

This clonotype occurred once. This is likely a read error, given that the CDR3 carries no conserved phenylalanine or tryptophan at its end. The chain recombines TRBV7-2 with TRBJ2-7; D might be TRBD2 (6 bases). CDR3 length equals 17 residues. CDR1 SGHTA and CDR2 FQGNSA come from the germline V gene. The V end was cut by 3 bases, the J end by 2 bases, with 20 bases between. CDR3 loop: CASSLAPGLFNPYEQYL. The CDR3 DNA is TGTGCCAGCAGCTTGGCCCCCGGACTATTTAATCCCTACGAGCAGTACTTA.

This clonotype turned up a few times. DNA for the CDR3: TGCAGCGTTGATGACCGGGACAGAACCACAGATACGCAGTATTTT. Its translation: CSVDDRDRTTDTQYF. The rearrangement uses TRBV29-1 and TRBJ2-3; 7 bases line up with TRBD1. Germline V gene sequence: CDR1 SQVTM, CDR2 ANQGSEA. V trimming: 3 bases; J trimming: 2 bases; junction bases outside the gene matches: 8. The CDR3 is 15 amino acids.

This clonotype was observed a single time. CDR3 residues: CASQGPSSEQYF. CDR3 bases: TGTGCCAGCCAGGGGCCTAGCTCTGAGCAGTACTTC. V usage is TRBV6-5 and J usage is TRBJ2-5, with a possible D match to TRBD1 (6 bases). This CDR3 is built from 12 residues. Between the trimmed V and J ends, which lost 8 bases and 11 bases, there was a span of 18 bases. CDR1 MNHEY and CDR2 SVGAGI come from the germline V gene.

The chain couples TRBV6-2 or TRBV6-3 to TRBJ2-4; D may be TRBD2 (6 bases). The DNA end favors TRBJ2-7, so the J call may be wrong. Germline V CDR1 and CDR2: MNHEY, SVGEGT. The CDR3 spans 14 residues. CDR3 protein: CASSYGSGPYEQYF. CDR3 nucleotide sequence: TGTGCCAGCAGTTATGGTAGCGGACCCTACGAGCAGTACTTC.

This clonotype was detected a few times. CDR3 protein: CASSPLGLAVGTDTQYF. The DNA of the CDR3 is TGTGCCAGCAGCCCCCTGGGACTAGCGGTCGGCACAGATACGCAGTATTTT. The gene calls are TRBV5-5 and TRBJ2-3; 11 bases are a match to TRBD2. This CDR3 contains 17 residues. J lost 1 base, V lost 4 bases, and 8 bases had no gene match. The germline CDR1 and CDR2 sequences are SGHKS and YYEKEE (reference sequence).

The chain employs TRBV20-1 and TRBJ1-1, with D maybe TRBD1 (5 bases). The V gene's germline CDR1 is DFQATT and CDR2 SNEGSKA (reference sequence). The CDR3 is 14 residues long. The V gene lost 3 bases and the J gene lost 1 base, with 12 bases spanning the gap. CDR3 nucleotides: TGCAGTGCTAGTAGGCAGGGAGAGAACACTGAAGCTTTCTTT. As protein: CSASRQGENTEAFF.